The rows below give T cell receptor beta chains drawn from one sample of a study of blood T cell repertoires in COVID-19. Using immunoSEQ multiplex PCR, the repertoire was profiled, and TCRdb retains in-frame clones only, with some absent. The sample lists approximately 150,000 clones, around 82% seen once, with under 2.5% in the top ten. The specimen sequenced was peripheral blood. These receptors were obtained from a woman older than 75 with acute or convalescent COVID-19. CDR3s include the opening cysteine and the closing phenylalanine or tryptophan. A D gene is named only where the DNA matches it firmly. Where a row states a size, it is once, few, many or the class of an expanded clone; other rows omit it.

D | size | J | V | DNA | CDR3
TRBD1 | NA | TRBJ2-3 | TRBV18 | TGTGCCAGCTCACTATACGGGACAGAAGGCACAGATACGCAGTATTTT | CASSLYGTEGTDTQYF
TRBD1 | NA | TRBJ1-1 | TRBV5-8 | TGTGCCAGCAGCTCGGGACAGGGCCCCGCGGAAGCTTTCTTT | CASSSGQGPAEAFF
NA | NA | TRBJ2-2 | TRBV19 | TGTGCCAGTACCGTTAGCCCAGGGGACACCGGGGAGCTGTTTTTT | CASTVSPGDTGELFF
NA | NA | TRBJ1-2 | TRBV27 | TGTGCCAGCAGTCTAACTGACAGGTCCTTCTATGGCTACACCTTC | CASSLTDRSFYGYTF
TRBD1 | NA | TRBJ2-2 | TRBV18 | TGTGCCAGCTCAACCGGGACAGCGAACACCGGGGAGCTGTTTTTT | CASSTGTANTGELFF
NA | NA | TRBJ1-2 | TRBV19 | TGTGCCAGTAGAAGACAGGAGGTCTATGGCTACACCTTC | CASRRQEVYGYTF
NA | many | TRBJ1-1 | TRBV18 | TGTGCCAGCTCACCACCGCGCGGGGGCGTACCGGCTGAAGCTTTCTTT | CASSPPRGGVPAEAFF
NA | NA | TRBJ2-3 | TRBV7-2 | TGTGCCAGCAGCTTAATTGGGGACACAAGCACAGATACGCAGTATTTT | CASSLIGDTSTDTQYF
NA | NA | TRBJ2-3 | TRBV15 | TGTGCCACCAGCAGTGGGGGCCGCACAGATACGCAGTATTTT | CATSSGGRTDTQYF
NA | NA | TRBJ1-1 | TRBV15 | TGTGCCACCAGCAGAGATCTTTCGCTGGGGGGGGGTACTGAAGCTTTCTTT | CATSRDLSLGGGTEAFF
NA | NA | TRBJ1-4 | TRBV2 | TGTGCCAGCACCCGGACAGTCGGGCGCGAAAAACTGTTTTTT | CASTRTVGREKLFF
TRBD1 | once | TRBJ1-4 | TRBV29-1 | TGCAGCGTTGAAATGAACAGGGGACGGGGAAAACTGTTTTTT | CSVEMNRGRGKLFF
NA | NA | TRBJ2-1 | TRBV27 | TGTGCCAGCGAGAACCGGGACTTGAATTACAATGAGCAGTTCTTC | CASENRDLNYNEQFF
NA | NA | TRBJ1-6 | TRBV27 | TGTGCCAGCAGTTCTCACAGGAGTTCCTCTTATTCACCCCTCCACTTT | CASSSHRSSSYSPLHF
NA | few | TRBJ1-5 | TRBV11-2 | TGTGCCAGCAGCTTACAATCAGGAGGTCAGCCCCAGCATTTT | CASSLQSGGQPQHF
NA | NA | TRBJ2-7 | TRBV19 | TGTGCCAGTAGTATCTTTTTCGGAGACTCCGCCGAGCAGTACTTC | CASSIFFGDSAEQYF
TRBD2 | once | TRBJ2-2 | TRBV30 | TGTGCCTGGAGTGTACGGCGGAGCGGGACTAGCGGGACCCTCGATCCCGGGGAGCTGTTTTTT | CAWSVRRSGTSGTLDPGELFF
TRBD1 | NA | TRBJ1-6 | TRBV18 | TGTGCCAGCTCCGAAGGGACAGGGAGTTATTCACCCCTCCACTTT | CASSEGTGSYSPLHF
NA | NA | TRBJ2-3 | TRBV7-9 | TGTGCCAGCAGCATGCCGGGACTCCCGCCAGATACGCAGTATTTT | CASSMPGLPPDTQYF
NA | NA | TRBJ2-6 | TRBV6-2/TRBV6-3 | TGTGCCAGCAGTTACTCGGCAGGGTCTGGGGCCAACGTCCTGACTTTC | CASSYSAGSGANVLTF
NA | NA | TRBJ2-3 | TRBV30 | TGTGCCTGGAGTCTATTAAGCACAGATACGCAGTATTTT | CAWSLLSTDTQYF
TRBD1 | NA | TRBJ2-7 | TRBV28 | TGTGCCAGCAGTTCGCCTGGGACAGATGGCGAGCAGTACTTC | CASSSPGTDGEQYF
NA | NA | TRBJ1-5 | TRBV6-5 | TGTGCCAGCAGTTCGAGGTTCGGTCAGCCCCAGCATTTT | CASSSRFGQPQHF
NA | NA | TRBJ2-3 | TRBV5-5 | TGTGCCAGCAGTCGGGACGGGAGATCACTAGATACGCAGTATTTT | CASSRDGRSLDTQYF
NA | once | TRBJ2-2 | TRBV12-2 | TGTGCAAGTCGCCCACGGGGGAACACCGGGGAGCTGTTTTTT | CASRPRGNTGELFF
NA | NA | TRBJ2-7 | TRBV7-2 | TGTGCCAGCAGCTTACTCAGGGGAGTTTACGAGCAGTACTTC | CASSLLRGVYEQYF
TRBD1 | NA | TRBJ2-1 | TRBV18 | TGTGCCAGCTCACCAGGACAGGCGGTCACCTACAATGAGCAGTTCTTC | CASSPGQAVTYNEQFF
TRBD1 | NA | TRBJ1-1 | TRBV7-9 | TGTGCCAGCAGCGTAGGACAGGCGAACACTGAAGCTTTCTTT | CASSVGQANTEAFF